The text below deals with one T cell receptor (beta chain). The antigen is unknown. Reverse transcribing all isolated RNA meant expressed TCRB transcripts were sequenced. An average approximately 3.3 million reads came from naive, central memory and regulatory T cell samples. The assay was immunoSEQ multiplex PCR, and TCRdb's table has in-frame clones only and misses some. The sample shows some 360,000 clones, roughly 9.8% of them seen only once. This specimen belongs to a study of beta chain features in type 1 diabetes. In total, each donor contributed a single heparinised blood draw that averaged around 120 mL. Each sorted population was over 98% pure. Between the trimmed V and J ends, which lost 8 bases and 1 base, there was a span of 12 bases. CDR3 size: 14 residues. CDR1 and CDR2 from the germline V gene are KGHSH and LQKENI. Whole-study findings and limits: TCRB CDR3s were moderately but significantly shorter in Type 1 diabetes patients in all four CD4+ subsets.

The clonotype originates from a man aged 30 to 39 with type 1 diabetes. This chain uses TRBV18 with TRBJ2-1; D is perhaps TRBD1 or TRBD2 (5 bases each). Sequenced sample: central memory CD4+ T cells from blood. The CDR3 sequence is CASAGTSSYNEQFF. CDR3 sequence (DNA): TGTGCCAGCGCCGGGACGTCTTCCTACAATGAGCAGTTCTTC.